This T cell receptor (beta chain) was observed in a study of T cell repertoires in cytomegalovirus infection. Study information: HLA-C-restricted CMV epitopes, recently identified, and well-studied HLA-B-restricted ones were used by the study.

For this clonotype: Its antigen remains unidentified.

Study results and limitations: Ex vivo responses were dominated by HLA-C-restricted CMV-specific TCR beta clonotypes. Identification of carriers of CMV plus the relevant HLA was performed using cumulative public TCR beta family frequency.

Trimming removed 4 bases from V and 4 bases from J; junction bases left unmatched: 8. The V gene's germline CDR1 is MGHRA and CDR2 YSYEKL. The CDR3 length is 15 residues. MiXCR was run by TCRdb on the reads, yielding one entry per CDR3 protein. Altogether roughly 120,000 distinct CDR3 sequences are present, around 30% being singletons, with the ten largest covering 58%. V usage is TRBV4-1 and J usage is TRBJ1-2; 8 bases map to TRBD1. This receptor was identified in a human donor in good health (CMV status not recorded). Some clones in this sample may be carry-over from other donors' samples. Sequencing was performed on CD8+ T cells from cultured PBMCs, taken from culture after CMV antigen stimulation. The CDR3 spells CASSLAWDRPYGYTF. Written as DNA, the CDR3 is TGCGCCAGCAGCCTCGCTTGGGACAGGCCCTATGGCTACACCTTC.